This T cell receptor beta chain derives from a study of blood T cell repertoires in COVID-19. As originally analysed: Estimates of nucleated cell counts were drawn from the amplification of reference gene primers. Assay: immunoSEQ multiplex PCR; the TCRdb copy retains only in-frame clones and omits some. The V and J calls and clone size are taken from that table; D and trimming were inferred from the DNA. Among roughly 300,000 clones listed, roughly 85% were seen once. J lost 6 bases, V lost 8 bases, and 12 bases had no gene match. Germline assignment: CDR1 SNHLY and CDR2 FYNNEI. The CDR3 consists of 14 residues. Assignments of participants to cohorts depended upon their own reported clinical history.

The source material was PBMCs or T cells enriched from blood (not recorded which). This sequence originates from a woman aged 40 to 50 with acute COVID-19. This chain uses TRBV2 with TRBJ1-1, with TRBD1 matching 7 bases. For the CDR3, the DNA is TGTGCCAGCCAACGTACAGATCAGGGGGCTGAAGCTTTCTTT. Its protein is CASQRTDQGAEAFF.